Shown below are 22 T cell receptor beta chains from a single sample sequenced in a study of blood T cell repertoires in COVID-19. Only in-frame clones appear in the TCRdb table, and some are missing; sequencing was by immunoSEQ multiplex PCR. The table records fewer than 50,000 clones, around three quarters of them present only once. The sample taken for sequencing was peripheral blood. The origin of the receptors is a man older than 75 with acute or convalescent COVID-19.

This clone appeared a single time. The chain recombines TRBV5-1 with TRBJ2-7, with TRBD1 identical over 7 bases. J was trimmed by 0 bases and V by 4 bases; bases with no gene match: 4. Germline V gene lookup returns CDR1 SGHRS and CDR2 YFSETQ. The CDR3 has 14 amino acids. The CDR3 protein is CASSLRDSSYEQYF. The CDR3 DNA follows: TGCGCCAGCAGCCTCCGGGACAGCTCCTACGAGCAGTACTTC.

This clone was counted between two and nine times. CDR3 in amino acids: CAWRRPDRAGNTIYF. The CDR3 bases are TGTGCCTGGAGGCGCCCAGACAGGGCTGGAAACACCATATATTTT. The rearrangement joins TRBV30 to TRBJ1-3; 7 bases are shared with TRBD1. Trimming took 3 bases from V and 2 from J; bases not matched to a gene: 7. CDR1 and CDR2 from the germline V gene are GTSNPN and SVGIG (reference sequence). The CDR3 length is 15 residues.

The chain joins TRBV10-3 to TRBJ1-1, with TRBD1 matching over 8 bases. The germline CDR1 and CDR2 sequences are ENHRY and SYGVKD. V dropped 2 bases and J dropped 2; count of bases not matched to a gene: 1. This CDR3 comprises 14 residues. The CDR3 loop is CAISEGQGNTEAFF. CDR3 in DNA: TGTGCCATCAGTGAGGGACAGGGAAACACTGAAGCTTTCTTT.

The chain employs TRBV27 and TRBJ1-1, with 9 nucleotides matching TRBD1. Germline assignment: CDR1 MNHEY and CDR2 SMNVEV (reference sequence). V dropped 7 bases and J dropped 10; count of bases not matched to a gene: 7. This CDR3 has 12 residues. CDR3 loop: CASNLDRGRAFF. For the CDR3, the DNA is TGTGCCAGCAACCTCGACAGGGGGAGAGCTTTCTTT.

The V gene is TRBV6-1, the J gene TRBJ2-3; a weak D match, TRBD1 (5 bases). Trimming shortened V by 4 bases and J by 3 bases, and 17 bases separated the two germline ends. Germline CDR1 is MNHNS and CDR2 is SASEGT. The CDR3 loop spans 16 amino acids. The CDR3 nucleotides are TGTGCCAGCAGTGCCCGATATAGGGGTACTACAGATACGCAGTATTTT. Amino acids: CASSARYRGTTDTQYF.

The table lists this clone with a few counts. The chain is built from TRBV28 and TRBJ2-1; the match to TRBD2 covers 14 bases. J gave up 4 bases and V 2 bases, and 4 bases lay outside the gene matches. Per germline, CDR1 MDHEN and CDR2 SYDVKM. The CDR3 extends over 17 amino acids. For the CDR3, the DNA is TGTGCCAGCAGTTTAAGCGGACTAGCGGGAGGATACAATGAGCAGTTCTTC. It encodes CASSLSGLAGGYNEQFF.

The chain has TRBV5-1 and TRBJ2-1; perhaps TRBD2 as D (5 bases). Per germline, CDR1 SGHRS and CDR2 YFSETQ. V was pared by 1 base and J by 0 bases, with 8 bases between. This CDR3 region has 15 residues. CDR3 sequence: CASSLQGSSYNEQFF. CDR3 DNA sequence: TGCGCCAGCAGCTTGCAAGGGAGCTCCTACAATGAGCAGTTCTTC.

This clone was seen a few times. V and J are TRBV4-1 and TRBJ1-3; D not certain. Germline CDR1 MGHRA, CDR2 YSYEKL. This CDR3 is 14 amino acids long. The V end lost 6 bases, the J end lost 2 bases, and 11 bases lay between the germline ends. The CDR3 DNA reads as TGCGCCAGCAGTCCACAGTTTCCTGGAAACACCATATATTTT. Translated, it gives CASSPQFPGNTIYF.

This clone occurred once. V is TRBV19 and J is TRBJ1-1, with D tentatively TRBD1 (5 bases). The CDR3 has 15 amino acids. Trimming removed 3 bases at V and 3 bases at J, with 14 bases between. CDR1 and CDR2 (germline): LNHDA, SQIVND (reference sequence). The CDR3 bases are TGTGCCAGTAGTATGGGGGGAGGGGAGGACACTGAAGCTTTCTTT. Its translation: CASSMGGGEDTEAFF.

V and J are TRBV5-1 and TRBJ2-5, with 8 nucleotides matching TRBD1. This CDR3 has 15 residues. The ends lost 4 bases at V and 4 bases at J; junction bases unmatched: 9. The germline V gene encodes CDR1 SGHRS and CDR2 YFSETQ. CDR3 DNA sequence: TGCGCCAGCAGCCAAACTCAGGGGGCTATAGAGACCCAGTACTTC. Translating it yields CASSQTQGAIETQYF.

The chain carries TRBV25-1 and TRBJ2-1; D perhaps matches TRBD2 (5 bases). Germline V gene data show CDR1 as MGHDK and CDR2 as SYGVNS. Trimming cost V 3 bases and J 0 bases, with 9 bases left between them. The length of the CDR3 is 15 residues. As DNA, the CDR3 is TGTGCCAGCAGTGAGGTGGCGGGCTCCTACAATGAGCAGTTCTTC. Translating it yields CASSEVAGSYNEQFF.

This clone was counted once. This chain joins TRBV11-2 and TRBJ2-3, with TRBD2 matching 10 bases. The V gene end was trimmed by 2 bases and the J gene end by 1 base; junction bases not matched to a gene: 3. Germline V gives CDR1 SGHAT, CDR2 FQNNGV. The CDR3 contains 16 residues. Here the CDR3 reads CASSLRLAGGTDTQYF. In DNA, the CDR3 is TGTGCCAGCAGCTTACGGCTAGCGGGAGGCACAGATACGCAGTATTTT.

The chain has TRBV5-1 and TRBJ2-7; 7 bases map to TRBD2. Trimming took 0 bases from V and 0 from J; bases not matched to a gene: 6. The germline V gene has CDR1 SGHRS and CDR2 YFSETQ. This CDR3 spans 16 amino acids. This CDR3 is CASSLEGAGNSYEQYF. CDR3 bases: TGCGCCAGCAGCTTGGAGGGAGCGGGAAACTCCTACGAGCAGTACTTC.

The chain couples TRBV2 to TRBJ2-1; 13 positions agree with TRBD2. V trimming: 10 bases; J trimming: 7 bases; junction bases outside the gene matches: 10. The CDR3 length is 15 residues. CDR1 is SNHLY and CDR2 is FYNNEI in the germline V gene. CDR3 nucleotide sequence: TGTGCCACCGGGACTAGCGGGGCCTTGGGGAATGAGCAGTTCTTC. This codes for CATGTSGALGNEQFF.

The genes are TRBV6-6 and TRBJ2-5; D may be TRBD2 (6 bases). CDR3 size: 14 residues. CDR1 is MNHNY, CDR2 SVGAGI, per germline (reference sequence). V was pared by 7 bases and J by 2 bases, with 14 bases between. The DNA of the CDR3 is TGTGCCAGCAAGCCCACAGGACTACAAGAGACCCAGTACTTC. Translated: CASKPTGLQETQYF.

V usage is TRBV30 and J usage is TRBJ1-6; D may be TRBD1 (6 bases). In germline, CDR1 is GTSNPN, CDR2 SVGIG (reference sequence). The V and J ends lost 3 bases and 10 bases respectively, with 19 bases between them. CDR3 length: 15 residues. CDR3 sequence: CAWSPHRVSISPLHF. The CDR3 coding sequence is TGTGCCTGGAGCCCCCACAGGGTGTCTATATCACCCCTCCACTTT.

The rearrangement uses TRBV5-1 and TRBJ1-4; D unclear. The CDR3 is made up of 15 amino acids. Germline values: CDR1 SGHRS, CDR2 YFSETQ. Trimming cost V 3 bases and J 4 bases, with 13 bases left between them. Here the CDR3 reads CASSSTGSDNEKLFF. The CDR3 DNA follows: TGCGCCAGCAGCTCCACCGGGTCTGATAATGAAAAACTGTTTTTT.

This chain connects TRBV28 to TRBJ2-7, with unresolved D. CDR3 size: 13 residues. Germline CDR1 is MDHEN and CDR2 is SYDVKM. Trimming cost V 5 bases and J 3 bases, with 11 bases left between them. As DNA, the CDR3 is TGTGCCAGCAGTCCTTCCAACTACTACGAGCAGTACTTC. This translates into CASSPSNYYEQYF.

The chain combines TRBV21-1 with TRBJ1-6; the table's D call TRBD1 went unverified against the DNA. TRBV21-1 has pseudogene status. The CDR3 totals 16 residues. The CDR3 loop reads CASSPAQGVYNSPLHF. The CDR3 bases are TGTGCCAGCAGCCCCGCCCAGGGGGTGTATAATTCACCCCTCCACTTT.

V is TRBV9 and J is TRBJ2-3, with TRBD1 as a possible D gene (5 bases). Deletions cut 5 bases from V and 4 bases from J, with 8 bases between. CDR3 length equals 12 residues. Germline values: CDR1 SGDLS, CDR2 YYNGEE. The CDR3 loop is CASSQGPDTQYF. For the CDR3, the DNA is TGTGCCAGCAGTCAGGGTCCAGATACGCAGTATTTT.

The chain has TRBV2 and TRBJ1-5; D is possibly TRBD1 (6 bases). This CDR3 contains 12 residues. Germline CDR1 is SNHLY and CDR2 is FYNNEI. V was pared by 6 bases and J by 4 bases, with 7 bases between. The CDR3, as DNA: TGTGCCAGCAGCACAGGGAATCAGCCCCAGCATTTT. This sequence encodes CASSTGNQPQHF.

The chain recombines TRBV7-9 with TRBJ1-1; 7 bases agree with TRBD1. Germline trimming cut 4 bases from V and 1 base from J; bases unmatched to any gene: 6. This CDR3 contains 15 residues. Germline CDR1 reads SEHNR; CDR2 reads FQNEAQ (reference sequence). The CDR3 bases are TGTGCCAGCAGCTCATCAACAGGGGAGAACACTGAAGCTTTCTTT. Translation: CASSSSTGENTEAFF. Using reference TRBV7-9 and TRBJ1-1 for the parts outside the CDR3, the full variable domain is DTGVSQNPRHKITKRGQNVTFRCDPISEHNRLYWYRQTLGQGPEFLTYFQNEAQLEKSRLLSDRFSAERPKGSFSTLEIQRTEQGDSAMYLCASSSSTGENTEAFFGQGTRLTVV.